This T cell receptor beta chain was obtained from a study of blood T cell repertoires in COVID-19 (dated by TCRdb to 2019 to 2021). Background on the whole study: Samples covering the acute and convalescent phases of COVID-19 were provided by collaborators in the United States, Italy and Spain. The material from the prospective study consisted of cDNA or gDNA derived from T cells, B-cell-depleted T cells, or PBMCs. Subjects who had been exposed to COVID-19, were actively infected with it, or had recovered from it provided the deeply sampled blood TCRbeta repertoires that made up the dataset. The repertoires were made available in a free public database intended to serve as a resource for research on the immune response to SARS-CoV-2. Samples were obtained from the ongoing ImmuneRACE study (first 160 participants) and from 1,200 or so subjects provided by 6 global collaborators. A de-identified subject ID, COVID-19 status, age in years and sex were almost always included in the sample metadata. Where HLA class I and class II types were available, the types were taken from metadata supplied by the sample provider, not from assay-based typing.

The collaborating institutions used their own protocols to collect whole blood in K2EDTA tubes. For TCRbeta analysis, collaborator samples were shipped as frozen whole blood, as isolated PBMCs, or as DNA extracted from either sample type. Of note for this clone: What antigen it recognizes has not been identified. Qualities for individual bases were not recorded, and no much larger clone is one base off.

TCRbeta CDR3 regions were amplified from genomic DNA using the immunoSEQ Assay, a bias-controlled multiplex PCR. As for how the authors treated the data: Nucleated cell counts per sample were estimated from amplification of reference gene primers within the assay. To quantify the absolute abundance of each unique TCRbeta CDR3 rearrangement, sequence reads were collapsed and filtered. For each sample, productive Simpson clonality was calculated as the square root of Simpson's diversity index over productive rearrangements. The clones in this table, taken by TCRdb from immuneACCESS, are in-frame only. Not every clone is retained; where verified, under half of the shortfall comes from an unresolved V gene, and the cause of the rest is unknown. That table supplies the V and J calls and clone size; D and trimming were determined from the DNA. The sample table holds around 31,000 clones, of which 75% to 90% were seen once. About 9.4% of the sample is taken by the ten largest.

Deletion took 0 bases off V and 7 bases off J, with a span of 12 bases between the germline ends. CDR1 and CDR2, per the germline V gene, are ENHRY and SYGVKD. From its cysteine to its phenylalanine, the CDR3 spans 14 amino acids. Just the 42-base CDR3 DNA is kept, in frame starting at base 1. Results the study describes overall, beyond this receptor: Clinical and demographic metadata were provided uncurated, with the amount varying by source and participant.

The TCR comes from a man in his sixties with acute or convalescent COVID-19. The V and J segments used are TRBV10-3 and TRBJ1-2; tentative D gene TRBD1, with 6 bases matching. The sequenced sample consisted of peripheral blood. The bases read TGTGCCATCAGTGAGTCCGGGGGGCTTGGTGGCTACACCTTC. Its coded protein is CAISESGGLGGYTF.